This T cell receptor beta chain was obtained from a study of CD8 T cells in ankylosing spondylitis. Turning to this clonotype: The target antigen is unknown.

In making TCR beta libraries, quantitative 5'-RACE with molecular barcodes was used. MiXCR, run by TCRdb on the 5' RACE reads, gives a single entry per CDR3 protein. The sample has about 700,000 distinct CDR3 sequences; around 19% are singletons. There are 13 residues in the CDR3. CDR1 and CDR2 (germline): MDHEN, SYDVKM. V trimming: 7 bases; J trimming: 4 bases; junction bases outside the gene matches: 6. Notes on the study in general: Reactive arthritis synovial fluid and blood were previously reported to contain some motif variants. Significant enrichment of disease-linked clones was reportedly seen in matched ankylosing spondylitis synovial fluid. In ankylosing spondylitis blood, a motif of eight highly homologous TCR beta variants appeared characteristic.

This chain connects TRBV28 to TRBJ1-2; 7 bases match TRBD1. This TCR was recovered from a male donor with ankylosing spondylitis. Sequencing was carried out using blood, either unsorted or a sorted T cell fraction (not recorded which). The CDR3 DNA is TGTGCCAGCACCAGACAGGGACCCTATGGCTACACCTTC. Translated: CASTRQGPYGYTF.